What follows is one T cell receptor beta chain and its context. Its target antigen remains unknown. No much larger clonotype is one base removed from it; base qualities were not supplied. Genomic DNA was extracted from sorted cells for sequencing of the TCRbeta CDR3 region. TCRbeta CDR3 regions were sequenced using the immunoSEQ Assay. This immuneACCESS table, as held by TCRdb, lists in-frame sequences with V and J called but not all clones. Of the missing ones, under half trace to an unresolved V gene in checked studies; the others have no known cause. Counted in this sample were about 75,000 clones; roughly 89% of them appeared once. The ten largest clonotypes hold 8% to 10% of the sample. The data derive from a study of OX40 agonist ivuxolimab in advanced cancers. A note on the overall study: The costimulatory receptor OX40 (CD134) was targeted by ivuxolimab, a fully human IgG2 agonistic monoclonal antibody. Intravenous ivuxolimab was administered to patients every 2 weeks at six dose levels: 0.01, 0.1, 0.3, 1.5, 3 and 10 mg/kg. Prior anti-PD-1, anti-PD-L1 or anti-CTLA-4 therapy was permitted, and checkpoint inhibitors had been received by more than 35% of dose-escalation patients. Partial responses occurred in three dose-escalation patients, of whom one had hepatocellular carcinoma and two had cutaneous melanoma. The paper covers the monotherapy dose-escalation part of the phase I ivuxolimab trial, which included N ≈ 57 patients. The purpose of peripheral TCRbeta sequencing was to test whether ivuxolimab changed TCR sequence diversity and led to clonal T-cell expansion. In the dose-escalation cohort, 82.7% of patients were male, and the mean age was roughly 60 years, with a range of 23 to 79. Among the approximately 50 dose-escalation patients, about 19 had hepatocellular carcinoma, roughly 15 melanoma, 9 renal cell carcinoma and 9 head and neck cancer.

The trial excluded patients who had a history of autoimmune disease or who were on systemic immunosuppression. Peripheral blood for TCR sequencing was collected from all dose cohorts at baseline, on cycle 4 day 1, and on cycle 7 day 1. Samples were obtained from an open-label, multicenter, first-in-human phase I dose-escalation trial of ivuxolimab. The trial enrolled adults with locally advanced or metastatic head and neck squamous cell, hepatocellular, melanoma or renal cell carcinoma. CD4+ and CD8+ T cells were sorted separately from peripheral blood before TCR sequencing. Reading from cysteine to phenylalanine, the CDR3 counts 16 amino acids. The CDR3 DNA has 48 bases and is translated from base 1. CDR1 and CDR2 are drawn from the germline V gene: MNHEY, SVGAGI. V was cut back by 0 bases and J by 3 bases, leaving a gap of 11 bases between them. The study at large found these results: Partial responders in the 0.1-3.0 mg/kg groups had among the lowest normalized peripheral clonal expansion, especially among CD8+ T cells. The antigen specificity of the peripheral T cells that underwent clonal expansion was not determined. At doses from 0.1 to 3.0 mg/kg, clonal expansion was seen in both CD4+ and CD8+ blood T cells between baseline and week 6. Low levels of normalized T-cell clonal expansion were also seen in some nonresponding patients. After ivuxolimab, expanded clones were on average more numerous among CD8+ T cells than among CD4+ T cells.

This sample comprised CD4+ or CD8+ T cells sorted from blood, obtained in a trial of the OX40 agonist ivuxolimab. The receptor was derived from an adult with an advanced solid tumor such as melanoma, head and neck, liver or kidney cancer. This chain is built from TRBV6-5 and TRBJ2-2, with the identity of the D gene unclear. CDR3 protein: CASSYSRLADTGELFF. The nucleotide sequence reads TGTGCCAGCAGTTACTCGAGATTGGCAGACACCGGGGAGCTGTTTTTT.